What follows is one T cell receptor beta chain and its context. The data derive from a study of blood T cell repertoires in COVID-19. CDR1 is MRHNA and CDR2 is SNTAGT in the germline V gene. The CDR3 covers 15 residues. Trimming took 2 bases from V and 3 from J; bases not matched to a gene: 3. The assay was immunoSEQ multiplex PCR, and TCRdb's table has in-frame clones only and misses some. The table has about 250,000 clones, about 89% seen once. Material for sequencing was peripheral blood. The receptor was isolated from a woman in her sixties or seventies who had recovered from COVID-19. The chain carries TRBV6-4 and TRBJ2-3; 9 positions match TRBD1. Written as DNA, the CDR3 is TGTGCCAGCAGTGACCGGGACAGGGATACAGATACGCAGTATTTT. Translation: CASSDRDRDTDTQYF.